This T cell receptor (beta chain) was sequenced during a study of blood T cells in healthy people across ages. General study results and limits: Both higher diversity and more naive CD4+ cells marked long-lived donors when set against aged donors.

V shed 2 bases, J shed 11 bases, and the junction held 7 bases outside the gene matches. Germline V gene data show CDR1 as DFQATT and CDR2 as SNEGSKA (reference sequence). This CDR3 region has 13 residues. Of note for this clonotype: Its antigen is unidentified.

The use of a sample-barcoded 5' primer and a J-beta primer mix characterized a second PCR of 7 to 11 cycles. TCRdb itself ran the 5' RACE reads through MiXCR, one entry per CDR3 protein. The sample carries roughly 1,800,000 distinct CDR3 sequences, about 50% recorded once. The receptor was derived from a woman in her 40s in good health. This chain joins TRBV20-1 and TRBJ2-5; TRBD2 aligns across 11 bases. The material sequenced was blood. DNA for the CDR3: TGCAGTGCTAGACTAGCGGGGGGCCCTGAGCAGTACTTC. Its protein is CSARLAGGPEQYF.